Listed below are T cell receptor beta chains from one sample, sequenced in a study of blood T cell repertoires in COVID-19. TCRdb's table, derived via immunoSEQ multiplex PCR, lists solely in-frame clones and lacks some. The table records about 160,000 clones, about 90% of them present only once. The sequencing input was peripheral blood. The receptors stem from a man aged 25 to 45 with COVID-19, enrolled during active disease. Both conserved end residues are part of each CDR3. The D gene is left open where the match is weak. Expanded clones are given a class, and other clones once, few, many or no size at all.

cdr3_length	v_call	j_call	d_call	clone_size	cdr3_aa	cdr3_nt
15	TRBV3-1/TRBV3-2	TRBJ2-7	NA	NA	CASSQAGTGDYEQYF	TGTGCCAGCAGCCAAGCCGGGACGGGAGACTACGAGCAGTACTTC
13	TRBV6-5	TRBJ2-3	NA	NA	CASRPGITDTQYF	TGTGCCAGCAGGCCAGGGATCACAGATACGCAGTATTTT
14	TRBV7-2	TRBJ1-1	NA	NA	CASSLDRLNTEAFF	TGTGCCAGCAGCTTAGACAGGTTGAACACTGAAGCTTTCTTT
15	TRBV25-1	TRBJ1-4	TRBD1	NA	CASSDPRGRGEKLFF	TGTGCCAGCAGTGATCCAAGGGGGCGAGGTGAAAAACTGTTTTTT
15	TRBV6-6	TRBJ1-1	TRBD1	NA	CASSYLQGRYTEAFF	TGTGCCAGCAGTTACCTACAGGGGAGGTACACTGAAGCTTTCTTT
16	TRBV7-2	TRBJ1-2	TRBD1	NA	CASSIPGGEYDYGYTF	TGTGCCAGCAGCATTCCAGGGGGCGAGTATGACTATGGCTACACCTTC
16	TRBV7-2	TRBJ2-3	TRBD1	NA	CASSSIRDRVTDTQYF	TGTGCCAGCAGCTCAATCCGGGACAGGGTTACAGATACGCAGTATTTT
11	TRBV12-3/TRBV12-4	TRBJ1-3	NA	NA	CAKGAGNTIYF	TGTGCCAAAGGGGCTGGAAACACCATATATTTT
15	TRBV3-1/TRBV3-2	TRBJ1-2	TRBD1	NA	CASTPLQGALSGYTF	TGTGCCAGCACGCCCCTACAGGGGGCCCTTAGCGGCTACACCTTC
15	TRBV19	TRBJ2-2	TRBD1	once	CASSPRTGIIWELFF	TGTGCCAGTAGTCCAAGGACAGGGATCATATGGGAGCTGTTTTTT
14	TRBV27	TRBJ2-7	NA	NA	CASSLDPGVYEQYF	TGTGCCAGCAGTTTAGACCCAGGGGTTTACGAGCAGTACTTC
14	TRBV7-9	TRBJ2-1	NA	NA	CASSSIGDSHEQFF	TGTGCCAGCAGCTCAATTGGTGACTCCCATGAGCAGTTCTTC
19	TRBV5-1	TRBJ2-3	TRBD2	NA	CASSLSPLTSGRGTDTQYF	TGCGCCAGCAGCTTGAGTCCCCTGACTAGCGGGAGAGGGACAGATACGCAGTATTTT
17	TRBV24-1	TRBJ2-1	TRBD1	NA	CATSDRRTGFSYNEQFF	TGTGCCACCAGTGACCGACGGACAGGTTTCTCCTACAATGAGCAGTTCTTC
18	TRBV5-6	TRBJ2-6	TRBD1	NA	CASSLGGQGRSGANVLTF	TGTGCCAGCAGCTTGGGAGGACAGGGGAGATCTGGGGCCAACGTCCTGACTTTC
18	TRBV4-1	TRBJ1-1	NA	NA	CASSQDRRLRGMNTEAFF	TGCGCCAGCAGCCAAGATCGCCGATTACGGGGGATGAACACTGAAGCTTTCTTT
14	TRBV18	TRBJ2-7	TRBD1	NA	CASSPWDRSYEQYF	TGTGCCAGCTCACCCTGGGACAGAAGCTACGAGCAGTACTTC
16	TRBV18	TRBJ2-4	NA	NA	CASSPNSLGAKNIQYF	TGTGCCAGCTCACCGAACAGCCTCGGAGCCAAAAACATTCAGTACTTC
15	TRBV24-1	TRBJ2-1	NA	NA	CATSDLRHSYNEQFF	TGTGCCACCAGTGATTTGAGACACTCCTACAATGAGCAGTTCTTC
14	TRBV7-2	TRBJ2-5	NA	NA	CASSSTGYQETQYF	TGTGCCAGCAGCTCCACAGGCTACCAAGAGACCCAGTACTTC
18	TRBV5-4	TRBJ1-4	TRBD1	NA	CASSLRTGGRPANEKLFF	TGTGCCAGCAGCCTTAGGACAGGAGGTCGCCCAGCTAATGAAAAACTGTTTTTT
15	TRBV19	TRBJ2-2	NA	NA	CAASVGAQGTGELFF	TGTGCCGCCTCCGTGGGGGCGCAGGGCACCGGGGAGCTGTTTTTT